Below, 19 T cell receptor beta chains from the same sample are listed, as sequenced in a study of primary melanoma T cells and metastatic recurrence. Profiling relied on immunoSEQ multiplex PCR, and the TCRdb table lists in-frame clones only, not all of them. Of about 1,000 clones listed, around four fifths are singletons. The specimen sequenced was melanoma tumor tissue. Receptors originate from a human donor with melanoma.

This chain links TRBV6-8 with TRBJ2-5; no reliable D call. The V end lost 0 bases, the J end lost 5 bases, and 10 bases lay between the germline ends. CDR3 length: 14 residues. Per the germline V gene, CDR1 is MNHGY and CDR2 is SAAAGT. The DNA of the CDR3 is TGTGCCAGCAGTTACTCGATCTGGCGGGAGACCCAGTACTTC. Translation: CASSYSIWRETQYF.

This clone appeared a few times. The chain links TRBV19 to TRBJ2-7; 8 bases map to TRBD2. V shed 5 bases, J shed 3 bases, and the junction held 6 bases outside the gene matches. CDR3 size: 14 residues. Germline values: CDR1 LNHDA, CDR2 SQIVND (reference sequence). CDR3 sequence reads: CASSGLARNYEQYF. The CDR3 DNA reads as TGTGCCAGTAGTGGACTAGCCCGAAACTACGAGCAGTACTTC.

J is TRBJ2-3 and V is TRBV6-8; 12 bases match TRBD2. The CDR3 is made up of 15 amino acids. V lost 6 bases to trimming and J lost 5 bases; unmatched junction nucleotides: 6. Germline V gene lookup returns CDR1 MNHGY and CDR2 SAAAGT. The CDR3 DNA reads TGTGCCAGCAGCCCTCCGACTAGCGGGAGAGATACGCAGTATTTT. Its protein is CASSPPTSGRDTQYF.

This clone was detected once. The rearrangement uses TRBV11-3 and TRBJ2-5; TRBD2 aligns across 14 bases. This CDR3 is built from 16 residues. After removal of 5 bases from V and 2 bases from J, the junction contained 4 bases not matched to a gene. Germline loops: CDR1 SGHNT, CDR2 YENEEA. The DNA of the CDR3 is TGTGCCAGCAGCCCCCGACTAGCGGGGGGGCAAGAGACCCAGTACTTC. It translates to CASSPRLAGGQETQYF.

The chain couples TRBV14 to TRBJ2-5; D may be TRBD1 (6 bases). Germline V lookup: CDR1 SGHDN, CDR2 FVKESK. This CDR3 has 12 residues. Trimming took 7 bases from V and 4 from J, leaving 10 bases between them. CDR3 sequence reads: CASNRGGETQYF. The DNA of the CDR3 is TGTGCCAGCAACAGAGGGGGAGAGACCCAGTACTTC.

The J gene is TRBJ2-1, the V gene TRBV6-8; 7 bases are shared with TRBD1. With 4 bases clipped from V and 9 bases from J, the junction kept 9 bases outside the gene matches. The CDR3 loop spans 14 amino acids. CDR1 and CDR2 (germline): MNHGY, SAAAGT. CDR3 coding DNA: TGTGCCAGCAGTTTATCAACAGGGGTGGGTGAGCAGTTCTTC. Its protein product is CASSLSTGVGEQFF.

This clone appeared a few times. CDR3 residues: CASRGGLHEQYF. The CDR3 coding sequence is TGTGCCAGCAGGGGGGGGCTCCACGAGCAGTACTTC. The gene calls are TRBV6-8 and TRBJ2-7; possibly TRBD2 for D (7 bases). The CDR3 runs 12 residues. Germline loops: CDR1 MNHGY, CDR2 SAAAGT. V was cut by 6 bases and J by 5 bases, with 11 bases left in between.

The chain links TRBV10-2 to TRBJ1-1; D is unclear. The CDR3 sequence is 15 residues long. The V end was cut by 0 bases, the J end by 5 bases, with 13 bases between. Germline V gene lookup returns CDR1 WSHSY and CDR2 SAAADI. This chain's CDR3 is CASSESLVAGTEAFF. The CDR3 region has the DNA TGCGCCAGCAGTGAGTCGCTAGTCGCGGGGACTGAAGCTTTCTTT.

The chain carries TRBV9 and TRBJ2-5; possibly TRBD2 for D (7 bases). Germline V lookup: CDR1 SGDLS, CDR2 YYNGEE. Trimming cost V 6 bases and J 5 bases, with 14 bases left between them. This CDR3 spans 13 amino acids. The CDR3 sequence: CASTRTRGETQYF. In DNA form, the CDR3 reads TGTGCCAGCACCCGGACTAGGGGGGAGACCCAGTACTTC. The variable domain in full, with the rest retrieved from reference TRBV9 and TRBJ2-5, is DSGVTQTPKHLITATGQRVTLRCSPRSGDLSVYWYQQSLDQGLQFLIQYYNGEERAKGNILERFSAQQFPDLHSELNLSSLELGDSALYFCASTRTRGETQYFGPGTRLLVL.

This clone was counted a single time. The chain employs TRBV19 and TRBJ2-3; perhaps TRBD2 as D (6 bases). The CDR3 is 14 amino acids. Trimming took 5 bases from V and 8 from J, leaving 17 bases between them. Germline values: CDR1 LNHDA, CDR2 SQIVND (reference sequence). The CDR3 sequence: CASSATAGTFTQYF. The CDR3 DNA follows: TGTGCCAGTAGTGCAACCGCTGGGACTTTTACGCAGTATTTT.

V is TRBV19 and J is TRBJ2-1, with 10 bases that match TRBD2. The germline V gene has CDR1 LNHDA and CDR2 SQIVND (reference sequence). The V and J ends lost 4 bases and 5 bases, in that order; junction bases with no gene match: 8. This CDR3 contains 16 residues. This CDR3 reads CASSTPTSGWDNEQFF. The CDR3 DNA sequence: TGTGCCAGTAGTACGCCGACTAGCGGGTGGGACAATGAGCAGTTCTTC. The entire variable domain, with the rest obtained from reference TRBV19 and TRBJ2-1, is as follows: DGGITQSPKYLFRKEGQNVTLSCEQNLNHDAMYWYRQDPGQGLRLIYYSQIVNDFQKGDIAEGYSVSREKKESFPLTVTSAQKNPTAFYLCASSTPTSGWDNEQFFGPGTRLTVL.

Note on this clone: An end of the junction differs from the germline gene, which may be a read error. Here the CDR3 DNA reads TGTGCCATCAGTCAGGCGTACACTGAAGCTTTCTTT. Translated: CAISQAYTEAFF. The V and J genes are TRBV6-8 and TRBJ1-1; D is ambiguous. The CDR3 runs 12 residues. Germline-derived CDR1 and CDR2 are MNHGY and SAAAGT.

The chain joins TRBV12-1 to TRBJ2-3; the table's D gene call, TRBD1, was not cross checked with the DNA. TRBV12-1 is a listed pseudogene. The CDR3 consists of 15 residues. The CDR3 sequence: CASSLPLSDTDTQYF. The CDR3 coding sequence is TGTGCCAGCAGCTTGCCCCTCAGTGACACAGATACGCAGTATTTT.

The V call is TRBV6-8, the J call TRBJ2-5, with TRBD2 identical over 8 bases. Per the germline V gene, CDR1 is MNHGY and CDR2 is SAAAGT. V lost 0 bases, J lost 3 bases, and 3 bases stayed unmatched. CDR3 size: 15 residues. CDR3 in amino acids: CASSYSLAAKETQYF. As DNA, the CDR3 is TGTGCCAGCAGTTACTCACTAGCGGCAAAAGAGACCCAGTACTTC.

This clone was observed a single time. The chain uses TRBV22-1 and TRBJ2-7. TRBV22-1 is a pseudogene. The CDR3 sequence is 14 residues long. CDR3 sequence (DNA): TGTGCCAGCAGTTCCCGTCCATCTTCCCACGAGCAGTACTTC. Its protein product is CASSSRPSSHEQYF.

This rearrangement joins TRBV4-3 to TRBJ1-5; no clear D. CDR1 LGHNA and CDR2 YSLEER come from the germline V gene. V shed 3 bases and J shed 0 bases, with 9 bases lying between them. This CDR3 contains 15 residues. In DNA form, the CDR3 reads TGCGCCAGCAGCCATACGCTGCTTAGCAATCAGCCCCAGCATTTT. This gives the protein CASSHTLLSNQPQHF.

This chain uses TRBV6-8 with TRBJ1-5, with 8 bases lining up with TRBD1. Per the germline V gene, CDR1 is MNHGY and CDR2 is SAAAGT. The CDR3 is 16 amino acids. V shed 4 bases and J 5 bases; nucleotides not matched to a gene: 10. For the CDR3, the DNA is TGTGCCAGCAGTTCCCGTCTGGGACAGGTTGATCAGCCCCAGCATTTT. This gives the protein CASSSRLGQVDQPQHF.

The chain is built from TRBV29-1 and TRBJ2-2; D assignment may be TRBD1 or TRBD2 (5 bases each). The V end lost 7 bases, the J end lost 2 bases, and 14 bases lay between the germline ends. The CDR3 is 14 residues long. Germline CDR1 SQVTM, CDR2 ANQGSEA. CDR3 region: CSARRGANTGELFF. For the CDR3, the DNA is TGCAGCGCGCGACGAGGGGCTAACACCGGGGAGCTGTTTTTT.

This clone was observed a handful of times. V is TRBV19 and J is TRBJ2-3, with 12 bases that match TRBD2. This CDR3 region has 15 residues. The germline gives CDR1 LNHDA, CDR2 SQIVND (reference sequence). V trimming: 8 bases; J trimming: 4 bases; junction bases outside the gene matches: 7. CDR3 DNA: TGTGCCAGTTCTAGCGGGGGGGCAAGAGCAGATACGCAGTATTTT. Encoded protein: CASSSGGARADTQYF. The full variable domain, completed using reference TRBV19 and TRBJ2-3, is DGGITQSPKYLFRKEGQNVTLSCEQNLNHDAMYWYRQDPGQGLRLIYYSQIVNDFQKGDIAEGYSVSREKKESFPLTVTSAQKNPTAFYLCASSSGGARADTQYFGPGTRLTVL.